One and the same sample provided the 8 T cell receptor beta chains below, sequenced in a study of blood T cells in healthy people across ages. A second PCR, run for about 7 to 11 cycles, used a sample-barcoded 5' primer plus a J-beta primer mix. TCRdb analysed the 5' RACE reads with MiXCR anew, one entry per CDR3 protein. The sample yields fewer than 1 million distinct CDR3 sequences, around 43% seen once. What was sequenced was blood. The receptors here all came from a man aged 55 to 70 in good health.

V gene TRBV27 combines with J gene TRBJ1-1; D may be TRBD1 (5 bases). The V end was cut by 6 bases, the J end by 0 bases, with 14 bases between. The CDR3 has 15 amino acids. The germline V gene encodes CDR1 MNHEY and CDR2 SMNVEV (reference sequence). The chain's CDR3 is CASRGRDNMNTEAFF. CDR3 bases: TGTGCCAGCAGGGGCAGGGATAATATGAACACTGAAGCTTTCTTT.

This clonotype was seen just once. The chain links TRBV5-1 to TRBJ2-3; 14 positions match TRBD2. CDR1 and CDR2 (germline): SGHRS, YFSETQ. The length of the CDR3 is 19 residues. Trimming took 3 bases from V and 6 from J; bases not matched to a gene: 15. The CDR3 here is CASSSGLAGETRYTDTQYF. CDR3 sequence (DNA): TGCGCCAGCAGCTCGGGACTAGCGGGGGAAACGAGATACACGGATACGCAGTATTTT.

This clonotype appeared a single time. The chain has TRBV20-1 and TRBJ1-2; D is uncertain. The CDR3 is 14 residues long. The V gene's germline CDR1 is DFQATT and CDR2 SNEGSKA (reference sequence). V dropped 3 bases and J dropped 3 bases, with 14 bases sitting between them. The CDR3 DNA reads as TGCAGTGCTAGCCCTCAGTTAGTAGACTATGGCTACACCTTC. Translation: CSASPQLVDYGYTF.

The gene calls are TRBV7-2 and TRBJ2-7; D call uncertain. The germline V gene encodes CDR1 SGHTA and CDR2 FQGNSA. This CDR3 contains 12 residues. V was cut by 2 bases and J by 7 bases, with 9 bases left in between. DNA for the CDR3: TGTGCCAGCAGCTTACGCTCTGGGGAGCAGTACTTC. Translation: CASSLRSGEQYF.

The chain has TRBV20-1 and TRBJ1-2; 7 bases are shared with TRBD1. V shed 0 bases, J shed 3 bases, and the junction held 1 base outside the gene matches. CDR1 and CDR2 from the germline V gene are DFQATT and SNEGSKA (reference sequence). This CDR3 has 13 amino acids. CDR3: CSAREGTDYGYTF. CDR3 nucleotide sequence: TGCAGTGCTAGAGAGGGGACAGACTATGGCTACACCTTC.

This clonotype was seen once. An end of the junction does not agree with germline; a read error may underlie this. V and J are TRBV7-2 and TRBJ2-7, with a possible D match to TRBD1 (6 bases). The CDR3 sequence is 12 residues long. Germline V gene data show CDR1 as SGHTA and CDR2 as FQGNSA. CDR3 loop: CVSSTYRDEQYF. The DNA for the CDR3 is TGTGTCAGCAGCACCTACAGGGACGAGCAGTACTTC.

This clonotype showed up just a few times. The chain couples TRBV6-6 to TRBJ1-1, with D unresolved. The CDR3 runs 13 residues. In germline, CDR1 is MNHNY, CDR2 SVGAGI (reference sequence). V lost 6 bases to trimming and J lost 4 bases, with 12 bases between them. This chain's CDR3 is CASSRGGSTEAFF. The DNA of the CDR3 is TGTGCCAGCAGCCGGGGAGGATCCACTGAAGCTTTCTTT.

J is TRBJ2-1 and V is TRBV29-1; D perhaps matches TRBD1 (7 bases). This CDR3 is built from 14 residues. Germline-derived CDR1 and CDR2 are SQVTM and ANQGSEA. Trimming took off 6 bases at V and 5 bases at J, with 17 bases between the two ends. CDR3 nucleotides: TGCAGCGTCGGACAGGCCGGGACTCACAATGAGCAGTTCTTC. This sequence encodes CSVGQAGTHNEQFF.